This T cell receptor beta chain was observed in a study of glioma-infiltrating T cells after dendritic cell vaccination. Whole-study findings and limits: The cohort had few patients with full blood and tumor sets.

As concerns this clone: Its antigen is not identified.

CDR1 and CDR2 (germline): MGHRA, YSYEKL. With 0 bases removed from V and 1 base from J, the gap between germline ends came to 17 bases. This CDR3 region has 18 residues. Method: immunoSEQ multiplex PCR; TCRdb's copy keeps in-frame clones and lacks some. This sample has tens of thousands of clones; 85% to 95% occur once, and the top ten carry roughly 2%. The sequence was collected from a human donor with glioblastoma. The sample was blood, taken before dendritic cell vaccination. The J gene is TRBJ2-3, the V gene TRBV4-1; D is perhaps TRBD2 (6 bases). DNA for the CDR3: TGCGCCAGCAGCCAAGATCAAGGAGGGAGCCTACGCACAGATACGCAGTATTTT. Translating gives CASSQDQGGSLRTDTQYF.